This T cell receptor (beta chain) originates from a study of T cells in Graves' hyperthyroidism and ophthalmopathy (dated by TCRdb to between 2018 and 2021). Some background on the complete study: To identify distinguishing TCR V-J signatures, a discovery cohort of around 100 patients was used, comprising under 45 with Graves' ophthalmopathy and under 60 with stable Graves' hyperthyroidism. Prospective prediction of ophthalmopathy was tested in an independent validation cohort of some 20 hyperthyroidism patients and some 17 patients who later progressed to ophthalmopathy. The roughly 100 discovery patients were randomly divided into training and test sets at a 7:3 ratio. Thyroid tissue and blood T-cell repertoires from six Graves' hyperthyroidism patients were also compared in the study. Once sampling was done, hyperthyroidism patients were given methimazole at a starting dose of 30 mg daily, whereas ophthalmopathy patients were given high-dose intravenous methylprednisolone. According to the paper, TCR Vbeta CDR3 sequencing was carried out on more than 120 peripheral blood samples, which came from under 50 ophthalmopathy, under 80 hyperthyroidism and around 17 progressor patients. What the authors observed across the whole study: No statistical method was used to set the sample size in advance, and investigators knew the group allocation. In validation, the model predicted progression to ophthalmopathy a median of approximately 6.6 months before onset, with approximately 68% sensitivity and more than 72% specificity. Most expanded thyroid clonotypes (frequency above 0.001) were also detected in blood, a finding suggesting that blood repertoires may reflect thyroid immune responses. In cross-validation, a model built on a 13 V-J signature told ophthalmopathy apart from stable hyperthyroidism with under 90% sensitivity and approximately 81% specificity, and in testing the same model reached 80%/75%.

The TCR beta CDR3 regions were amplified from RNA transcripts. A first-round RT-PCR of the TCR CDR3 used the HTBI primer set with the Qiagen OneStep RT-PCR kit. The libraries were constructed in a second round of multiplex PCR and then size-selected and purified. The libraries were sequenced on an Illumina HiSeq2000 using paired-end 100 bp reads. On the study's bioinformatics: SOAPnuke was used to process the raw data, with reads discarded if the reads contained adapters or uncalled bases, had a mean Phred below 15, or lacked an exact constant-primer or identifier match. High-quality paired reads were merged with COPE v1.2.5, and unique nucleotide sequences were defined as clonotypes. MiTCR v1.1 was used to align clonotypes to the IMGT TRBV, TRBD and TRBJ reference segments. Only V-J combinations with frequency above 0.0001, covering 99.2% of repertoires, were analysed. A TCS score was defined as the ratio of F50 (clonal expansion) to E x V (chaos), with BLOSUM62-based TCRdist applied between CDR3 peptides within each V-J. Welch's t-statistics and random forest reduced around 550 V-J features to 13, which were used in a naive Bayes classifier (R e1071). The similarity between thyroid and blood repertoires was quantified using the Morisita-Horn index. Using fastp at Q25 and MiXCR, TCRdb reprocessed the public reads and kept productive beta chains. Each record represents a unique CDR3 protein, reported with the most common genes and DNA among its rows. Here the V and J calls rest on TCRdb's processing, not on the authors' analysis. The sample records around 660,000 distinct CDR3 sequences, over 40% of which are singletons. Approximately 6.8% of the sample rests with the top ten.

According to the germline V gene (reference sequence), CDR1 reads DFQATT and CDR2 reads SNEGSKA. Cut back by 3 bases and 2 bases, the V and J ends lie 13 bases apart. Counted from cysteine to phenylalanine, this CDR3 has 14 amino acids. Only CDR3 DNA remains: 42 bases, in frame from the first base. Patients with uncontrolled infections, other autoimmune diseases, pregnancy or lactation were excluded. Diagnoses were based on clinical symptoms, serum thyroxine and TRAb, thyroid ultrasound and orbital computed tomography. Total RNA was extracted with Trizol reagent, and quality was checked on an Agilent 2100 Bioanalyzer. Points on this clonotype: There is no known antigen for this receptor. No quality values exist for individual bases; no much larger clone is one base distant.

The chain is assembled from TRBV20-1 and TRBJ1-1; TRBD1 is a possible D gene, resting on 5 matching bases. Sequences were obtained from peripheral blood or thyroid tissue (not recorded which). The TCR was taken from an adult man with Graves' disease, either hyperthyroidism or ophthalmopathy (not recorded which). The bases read TGCAGTGCTAGGGAGAAGGGGTTTAACACTGAAGCTTTCTTT. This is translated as CSAREKGFNTEAFF.